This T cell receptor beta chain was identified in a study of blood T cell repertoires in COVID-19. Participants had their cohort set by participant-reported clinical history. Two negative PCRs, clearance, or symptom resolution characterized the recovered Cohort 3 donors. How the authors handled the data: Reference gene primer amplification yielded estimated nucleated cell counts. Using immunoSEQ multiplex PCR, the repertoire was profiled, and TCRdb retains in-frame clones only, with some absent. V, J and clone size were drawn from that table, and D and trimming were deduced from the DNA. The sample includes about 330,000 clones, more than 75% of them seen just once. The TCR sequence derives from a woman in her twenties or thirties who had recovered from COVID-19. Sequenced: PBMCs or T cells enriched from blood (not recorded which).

In nucleotides, the CDR3 is TGTGCCAGCAGTCTCGCGCCACAGGGGGTGGGCGGCTACACCTTC. Protein: CASSLAPQGVGGYTF. This chain uses TRBV28 with TRBJ1-2; 8 bases align to TRBD1. CDR3 length: 15 residues. V lost 5 bases to trimming and J lost 8 bases; unmatched junction nucleotides: 13. Germline V gene lookup returns CDR1 MDHEN and CDR2 SYDVKM.